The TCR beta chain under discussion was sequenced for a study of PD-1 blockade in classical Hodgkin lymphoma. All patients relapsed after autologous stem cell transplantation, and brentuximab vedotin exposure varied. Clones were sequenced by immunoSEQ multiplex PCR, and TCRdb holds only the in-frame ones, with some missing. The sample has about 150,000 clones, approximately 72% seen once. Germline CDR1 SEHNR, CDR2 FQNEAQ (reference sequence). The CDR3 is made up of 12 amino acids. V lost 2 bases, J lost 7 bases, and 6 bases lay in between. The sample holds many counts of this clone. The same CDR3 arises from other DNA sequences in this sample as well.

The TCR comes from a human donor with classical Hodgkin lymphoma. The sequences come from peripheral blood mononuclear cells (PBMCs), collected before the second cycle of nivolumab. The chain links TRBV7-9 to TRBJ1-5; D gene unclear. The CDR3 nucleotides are TGTGCCAGCAGCTTACTTGGGCAGCCCCAGCATTTT. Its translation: CASSLLGQPQHF.